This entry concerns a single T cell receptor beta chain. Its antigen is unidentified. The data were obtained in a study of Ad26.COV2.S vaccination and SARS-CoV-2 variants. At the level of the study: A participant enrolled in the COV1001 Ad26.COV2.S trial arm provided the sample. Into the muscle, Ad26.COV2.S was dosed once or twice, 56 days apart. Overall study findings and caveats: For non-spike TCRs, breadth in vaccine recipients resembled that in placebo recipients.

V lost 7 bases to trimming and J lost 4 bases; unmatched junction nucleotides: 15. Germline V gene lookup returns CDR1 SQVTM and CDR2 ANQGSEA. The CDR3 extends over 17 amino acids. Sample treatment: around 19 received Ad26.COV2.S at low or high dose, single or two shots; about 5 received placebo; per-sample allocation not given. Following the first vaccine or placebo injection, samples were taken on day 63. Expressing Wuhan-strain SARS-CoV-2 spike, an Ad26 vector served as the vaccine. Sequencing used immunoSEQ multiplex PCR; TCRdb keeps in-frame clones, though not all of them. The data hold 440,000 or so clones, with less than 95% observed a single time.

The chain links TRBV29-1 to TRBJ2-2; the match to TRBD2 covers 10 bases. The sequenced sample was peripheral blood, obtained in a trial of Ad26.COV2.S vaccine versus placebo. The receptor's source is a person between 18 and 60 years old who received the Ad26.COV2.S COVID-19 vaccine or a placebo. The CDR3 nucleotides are TGCAGCGGGGCTAGCGGGAGAGGGGGAATCGCCACCGGGGAGCTGTTTTTT. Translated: CSGASGRGGIATGELFF.